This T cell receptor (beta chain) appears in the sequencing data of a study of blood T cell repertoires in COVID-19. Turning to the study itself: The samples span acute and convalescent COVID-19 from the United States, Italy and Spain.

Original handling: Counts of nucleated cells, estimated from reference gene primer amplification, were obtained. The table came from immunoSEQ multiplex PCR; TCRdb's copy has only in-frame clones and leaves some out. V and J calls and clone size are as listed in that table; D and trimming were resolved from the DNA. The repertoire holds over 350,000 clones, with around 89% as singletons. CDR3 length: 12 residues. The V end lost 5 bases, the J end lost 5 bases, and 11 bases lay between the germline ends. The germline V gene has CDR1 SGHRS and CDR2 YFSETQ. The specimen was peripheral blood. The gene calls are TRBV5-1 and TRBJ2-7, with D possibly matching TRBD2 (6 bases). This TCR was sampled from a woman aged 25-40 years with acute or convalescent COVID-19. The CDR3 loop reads CASRARDDEQYF. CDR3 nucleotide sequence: TGCGCCAGCAGAGCGCGGGATGACGAGCAGTACTTC.